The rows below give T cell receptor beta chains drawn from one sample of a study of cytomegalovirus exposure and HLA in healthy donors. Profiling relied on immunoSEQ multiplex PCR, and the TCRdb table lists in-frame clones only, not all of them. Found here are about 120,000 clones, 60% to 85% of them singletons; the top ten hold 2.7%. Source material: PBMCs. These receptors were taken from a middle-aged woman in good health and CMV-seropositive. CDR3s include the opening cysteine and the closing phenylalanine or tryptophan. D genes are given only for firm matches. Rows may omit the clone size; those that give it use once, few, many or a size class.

TGCGCCAGCAGGACTCAGGGGGGTAACTATGGCTACACCTTC CASRTQGGNYGYTF TRBV5-1 TRBD1 once TRBJ1-2
TGTGCCAGCAGGGCTACAGGGGGACGGTGGGAGCAGTACTTC CASRATGGRWEQYF TRBV13 TRBD1 - TRBJ2-7
TGTGCCAGCAGCTTGGGGGCCAGGGGATCCTCAACTAATGAAAAACTGTTTTTT CASSLGARGSSTNEKLFF TRBV5-8 - once TRBJ1-4
TGTGCCAGCAGCACACAGGGGAAGGGAAACACCATATATTTT CASSTQGKGNTIYF TRBV14 TRBD1 - TRBJ1-3
TGCAGCGTCATCGGACAGGGGGTCTATGAGCAGTTCTTC CSVIGQGVYEQFF TRBV29-1 TRBD1 few TRBJ2-1
TGTGCCAGTAGTATGTTTGGACAGGGGGCCGACAATCAGCCCCAGCATTTT CASSMFGQGADNQPQHF TRBV19 TRBD1 - TRBJ1-5
TGTGCCAGCACCGCGCAGGGGAACACCGGGGAGCTGTTTTTT CASTAQGNTGELFF TRBV6-5 - - TRBJ2-2
TGTGCCAGGGGGGGACGCTCCTACGAGCAGTACTTC CARGGRSYEQYF TRBV21-1 - - TRBJ2-7
TGTGCCAGCGGTCACAGGGACGGGTACGAGCAGTACTTC CASGHRDGYEQYF TRBV5-6 - - TRBJ2-7
TGTGCCAGCAGTAACACCGGGACTAGCGGGGGGGGAGCAGATACGCAGTATTTT CASSNTGTSGGGADTQYF TRBV5-5 TRBD2 - TRBJ2-3
TGTGCCAGCAGTTCACTATCAGGGGTGAAGACTGAAGCTTTCTTT CASSSLSGVKTEAFF TRBV6-5 - few TRBJ1-1
TGTGCCAGCAGCGGGGGGACGGTGAACACTGAAGCTTTCTTT CASSGGTVNTEAFF TRBV5-5 - - TRBJ1-1
TGCAGCGCTACAACGAGACAGGGGTCCTACGAGCAGTACTTC CSATTRQGSYEQYF TRBV29-1 TRBD1 - TRBJ2-7
TGTGCCAGCAGCTTAGTGAGGCTTCCTGGGACACAAGCTTTCTTT CASSLVRLPGTQAFF TRBV7-8 - - TRBJ1-1
TGCAGCGCCTCAGGGTTTCCTGAAGCTTTCTTT CSASGFPEAFF TRBV29-1 - - TRBJ1-1
TGCGCCAGCAGCCCTAACGGCAGGGGCGAGCAGTTCTTC CASSPNGRGEQFF TRBV5-1 - once TRBJ2-1
TGTGCCAGCAGTGGAGGAGCGGGGGGCCCCTCCTACAATGAGCAGTTCTTC CASSGGAGGPSYNEQFF TRBV2 TRBD2 - TRBJ2-1
TGCGCCAGCAGCCGGTCGGGGGGCAGGGAAGAGACCCAGTACTTC CASSRSGGREETQYF TRBV5-1 - - TRBJ2-5
TGTGCCAGCAGCCAAACGGGCTCCTACGAGCAGTACTTC CASSQTGSYEQYF TRBV4-2 - - TRBJ2-7
TGTGCCAGCTCCTACTCACAGGACTACGAGCAGTACTTC CASSYSQDYEQYF TRBV14 - - TRBJ2-7
TGTGCCAGCAGCTTGCAGGGACAGGGTTCGTCGTGGCGTGGCTACACCTTC CASSLQGQGSSWRGYTF TRBV5-5 TRBD1 - TRBJ1-2
TGTGCCAGCAGTGAACCCCCGGGCGGCTCGAGGGTCTTC CASSEPPGGSRVF TRBV6-1 - - TRBJ2-1
TGTGCCAGCAGCCCTCGCGAGGGGGCCTACGAGCAGTACTTC CASSPREGAYEQYF TRBV11-3 - - TRBJ2-7
TGTGCCAGCAGCCAAGAGGGCTCGTTGAAAGAGACCCAGTACTTC CASSQEGSLKETQYF TRBV4-2 - - TRBJ2-5
TGTGCCAGCAGCGTAGGCAGGGCAGGCACAGATACGCAGTATTTT CASSVGRAGTDTQYF TRBV9 - few TRBJ2-3
TGTGCCAGCAGCTATATGGGTGTAGCGGGGGCTTCAGATACGCAGTATTTT CASSYMGVAGASDTQYF TRBV7-9 TRBD2 - TRBJ2-3
TGTGCCAGCAGCCCAGGACTAGCGTCCTTCCAAGAGACCCAGTACTTC CASSPGLASFQETQYF TRBV13 TRBD2 - TRBJ2-5
TGCGCCAGCAGTCCCCACAGGGAGTCTAACTATGGCTACACCTTC CASSPHRESNYGYTF TRBV23-1 - - TRBJ1-2
TGTGCCAGCAGCTTAGTTACCGGGGGGAGACTCAATGAGCAGTTCTTC CASSLVTGGRLNEQFF TRBV7-2 TRBD2 - TRBJ2-1
TGTGCCAGCAGCTTCACTGGGGACAGGGGGCGCCGCACTGAAGCTTTCTTT CASSFTGDRGRRTEAFF TRBV7-2 TRBD1 few TRBJ1-1
TGTGCCTGGAGTGTAGGACTAGCGGGAGAAGGGCAGTACTTC CAWSVGLAGEGQYF TRBV30 TRBD2 - TRBJ2-7
TGTGCCAGCAAGAACAGGGCCATCTACAATGAGCAGTTCTTC CASKNRAIYNEQFF TRBV27 - - TRBJ2-1
TGCAGCGTTGTAGGAACAGTAGGTTTTAAGTCTTTCTTT CSVVGTVGFKSFF TRBV29-1 - - TRBJ1-1
TGCGCCAGCAGCTTGGAGACAGCAACTAATGAAAAACTGTTTTTT CASSLETATNEKLFF TRBV5-1 - - TRBJ1-4
TGCAGCGTGTCACAGGGGGGGGCGCACAATGAGCAGTTCTTC CSVSQGGAHNEQFF TRBV29-1 - - TRBJ2-1
TGTGCCAGTAGTCCCCGGGGGAGAGGCGAGCAGTACTTC CASSPRGRGEQYF TRBV19 - - TRBJ2-7
TGTGCCAGCAGCCCTACGGACAGGGGCCATGAGCAGTTCTTC CASSPTDRGHEQFF TRBV7-9 TRBD1 - TRBJ2-1
TGTGCCAGCAGGGACTTTAGGGGGATGACTGAAGCTTTCTTT CASRDFRGMTEAFF TRBV5-4 - - TRBJ1-1
TGTGCCAGCAGTGGAGGCCGAAAGACTGGCACCATATATTTT CASSGGRKTGTIYF TRBV6-1 - once TRBJ1-3
TGTGCCATCAGACTTGGGACAGGGGGCCCCGGGGAGCTGTTTTTT CAIRLGTGGPGELFF TRBV10-3 TRBD1 - TRBJ2-2